This T cell receptor beta chain came from a study of cytomegalovirus exposure and HLA in healthy donors. Study-level findings and limits: Many donors carried some public TCRs, although rarity characterized most TCR sequences.

Remarks on this clone: The antigen remains undetermined.

Germline loops: CDR1 SGDLS, CDR2 YYNGEE. The CDR3 spans 14 residues. The germline V and J ends were trimmed by 0 bases and 2 bases, with 9 bases remaining between them. The data were produced by immunoSEQ multiplex PCR, yet TCRdb's version contains in-frame clones alone and is incomplete. The table lists 150,000 to 200,000 clones, approximately 81% of them singletons. This TCR was recovered from a young man in good health and CMV-seropositive. The sample was PBMCs. The chain combines TRBV9 with TRBJ2-7; perhaps TRBD2 as D (6 bases). The CDR3 bases are TGTGCCAGCAGCGTAGATAGCGGCACCTACGAGCAGTACTTC. As protein: CASSVDSGTYEQYF.